One sample yielded the 15 T cell receptor beta chains listed below, sequenced in a study of shared clonotypes between healthy human individuals. Assay: immunoSEQ multiplex PCR; the TCRdb copy retains only in-frame clones and omits some. The table includes about 2.3 million clones, over 90% detected once. The sample comprised naive CD4+ T cells from PBMCs. As for subset: CD45RA+ positively selected. The source is a man younger than 30 in good health. Some clones in this sample may be carry-over from other donors' samples.

With respect to this clone: Other nucleotide sequences in the sample specify the same CDR3. V gene TRBV6-5 combines with J gene TRBJ2-5; unclear D gene. Looked up from germline, CDR1 is MNHEY and CDR2 is SVGAGI. This CDR3 has 12 residues. V was cut by 2 bases and J by 3 bases, with 4 bases left in between. The CDR3 nucleotides are TGTGCCAGCAGTTACGGTAAAGAGACCCAGTACTTC. Translated: CASSYGKETQYF.

The chain links TRBV5-1 to TRBJ2-7; no reliable D call. This CDR3 comprises 14 residues. CDR1 and CDR2 from the germline V gene are SGHRS and YFSETQ. V was trimmed by 5 bases and J by 4 bases, leaving 16 bases between them. CDR3 bases: TGCGCCAGCAGTTCCCAACCGTCTAATTACGAGCAGTACTTC. This sequence encodes CASSSQPSNYEQYF.

The rearrangement links TRBV6-1 to TRBJ2-3, with TRBD1 matching 9 bases. Trimming removed 3 bases from V and 7 bases from J; junction bases left unmatched: 5. The CDR3 consists of 14 residues. The germline CDR1 and CDR2 sequences are MNHNS and SASEGT. CDR3: CASSDRDRVNTQYF. The CDR3 region has the DNA TGTGCCAGCAGTGACCGGGACAGGGTCAATACGCAGTATTTT.

V is TRBV10-3 and J is TRBJ2-3; D may be TRBD2 (5 bases). V lost 11 bases to trimming and J lost 0 bases, with 12 bases between them. CDR3 length: 13 residues. From germline, CDR1 is ENHRY and CDR2 SYGVKD. This CDR3 reads CASNEGSTDTQYF. In DNA form, the CDR3 reads TGTGCCTCGAACGAGGGAAGCACAGATACGCAGTATTTT.

This clone was recorded only once. The chain carries TRBV5-4 and TRBJ2-1; TRBD2 matches at 10 bases. In germline, CDR1 is SGHNT, CDR2 YYREEE (reference sequence). This CDR3 contains 15 residues. Trimming at V came to 4 bases and at J to 5 bases, leaving 6 bases not matched to a gene. This CDR3 reads CASSSGLAVNNEQFF. DNA for the CDR3: TGTGCCAGCAGCAGTGGACTAGCGGTAAACAATGAGCAGTTCTTC. The variable domain in full, completed from reference TRBV5-4 and TRBJ2-1, reads ETGVTQSPTHLIKTRGQQVTLRCSSQSGHNTVSWYQQALGQGPQFIFQYYREEENGRGNFPPRFSGLQFPNYSSELNVNALELDDSALYLCASSSGLAVNNEQFFGPGTRLTVL.

The chain couples TRBV5-6 to TRBJ1-2, with a possible D match to TRBD1 (5 bases). Germline CDR1 is SGHDT and CDR2 is YYEEEE. V dropped 1 base and J dropped 3 bases, with 16 bases sitting between them. The CDR3 consists of 16 residues. The CDR3 spells CASSLNWGRPYYGYTF. The CDR3 DNA reads TGTGCCAGCAGCTTGAATTGGGGCCGGCCTTACTATGGCTACACCTTC.

The rearrangement joins TRBV6-1 to TRBJ2-1; 9 bases are shared with TRBD2. The CDR3 spans 15 residues. The germline CDR1 and CDR2 sequences are MNHNS and SASEGT. V trimming: 1 base; J trimming: 9 bases; junction bases outside the gene matches: 7. CDR3 residues: CASSEGGRAVSEQFF. CDR3 in DNA: TGTGCCAGCAGTGAAGGCGGGAGGGCCGTCAGTGAGCAGTTCTTC.

The chain links TRBV5-4 to TRBJ2-5, with 9 bases that match TRBD2. CDR1 SGHNT and CDR2 YYREEE come from the germline V gene (reference sequence). The CDR3 extends over 15 amino acids. V trimming: 0 bases; J trimming: 4 bases; junction bases outside the gene matches: 4. CDR3 nucleotides: TGTGCCAGCAGCTTGGATAGCGGGAGTAGAGAGACCCAGTACTTC. Amino acid sequence: CASSLDSGSRETQYF.

The chain uses TRBV30 and TRBJ1-2, with no clear D. The CDR3 has 15 residues. V shed 1 base and J shed 4 bases, with 16 bases lying between them. Germline V gene sequence: CDR1 GTSNPN, CDR2 SVGIG (reference sequence). For the CDR3, the DNA is TGTGCCTGGAGTGCCTTGGGAGGACTAGGCTATGGCTACACCTTC. This encodes CAWSALGGLGYGYTF.

The rearrangement links TRBV7-2 to TRBJ2-3; D call uncertain. Trimming left V 2 bases short and J 6 bases short, with 9 bases between. Germline lookup yields CDR1 SGHTA and CDR2 FQGNSA. The CDR3 is made up of 13 amino acids. The CDR3 coding sequence is TGTGCCAGCAGCTTAAGGGCCTGGGATACGCAGTATTTT. Protein sequence: CASSLRAWDTQYF.

The chain combines TRBV18 with TRBJ1-2; D might be TRBD1 (5 bases). Germline lookup yields CDR1 KGHSH and CDR2 LQKENI. The germline V and J ends were trimmed by 3 bases and 8 bases, with 31 bases remaining between them. CDR3 size: 19 residues. The CDR3 DNA reads TGTGCCAGCTCACCTAGTGGGGGGAGGTTGGGACCTCCCCTCCGGGGCTACACCTTC. Its translation is CASSPSGGRLGPPLRGYTF. Variable domain in full (rest from reference TRBV18 and TRBJ1-2): NAGVMQNPRHLVRRRGQEARLRCSPMKGHSHVYWYRQLPEEGLKFMVYLQKENIIDESGMPKERFSAEFPKEGPSILRIQQVVRGDSAAYFCASSPSGGRLGPPLRGYTFGSGTRLTVV.

On this clone itself: This specimen includes other DNA sequences encoding the same CDR3. The chain combines TRBV5-6 with TRBJ2-2; D remains ambiguous. The V and J ends lost 0 bases and 1 base respectively, with 7 bases between them. The germline CDR1 and CDR2 sequences are SGHDT and YYEEEE. This CDR3 comprises 15 residues. In DNA form, the CDR3 reads TGTGCCAGCAGCTTGGGGCCCTTGAACACCGGGGAGCTGTTTTTT. Protein product: CASSLGPLNTGELFF.

The J gene is TRBJ1-2, the V gene TRBV25-1; no reliable D call. V dropped 1 base and J dropped 3 bases, with 6 bases sitting between them. Germline lookup yields CDR1 MGHDK and CDR2 SYGVNS. CDR3 length: 13 residues. The CDR3 nucleotides read TGTGCCAGCAGTGAATGGAGTGACTATGGCTACACCTTC. Its translation: CASSEWSDYGYTF.

V and J are TRBV7-2 and TRBJ2-7; D gene uncertain. Trimming took off 5 bases at V and 3 bases at J, with 11 bases between the two ends. Germline V gene lookup returns CDR1 SGHTA and CDR2 FQGNSA. The CDR3 is 13 residues long. As DNA, the CDR3 is TGTGCCAGCAGCCCCCCCCCAGGCTACGAGCAGTACTTC. Translated: CASSPPPGYEQYF.

In nucleotides, the CDR3 is TGCAGCGTTGAGGTGCGGGGGGACCCAGAGACCCAGTACTTC. Translated: CSVEVRGDPETQYF. The chain carries TRBV29-1 and TRBJ2-5, with 8 positions matching TRBD2. The CDR3 consists of 14 residues. V dropped 3 bases and J dropped 4; count of bases not matched to a gene: 7. Germline V lookup: CDR1 SQVTM, CDR2 ANQGSEA. The entire variable domain, with the rest obtained from reference TRBV29-1 and TRBJ2-5, is as follows: SAVISQKPSRDICQRGTSLTIQCQVDSQVTMMFWYRQQPGQSLTLIATANQGSEATYESGFVIDKFPISRPNLTFSTLTVSNMSPEDSSIYLCSVEVRGDPETQYFGPGTRLLVL.